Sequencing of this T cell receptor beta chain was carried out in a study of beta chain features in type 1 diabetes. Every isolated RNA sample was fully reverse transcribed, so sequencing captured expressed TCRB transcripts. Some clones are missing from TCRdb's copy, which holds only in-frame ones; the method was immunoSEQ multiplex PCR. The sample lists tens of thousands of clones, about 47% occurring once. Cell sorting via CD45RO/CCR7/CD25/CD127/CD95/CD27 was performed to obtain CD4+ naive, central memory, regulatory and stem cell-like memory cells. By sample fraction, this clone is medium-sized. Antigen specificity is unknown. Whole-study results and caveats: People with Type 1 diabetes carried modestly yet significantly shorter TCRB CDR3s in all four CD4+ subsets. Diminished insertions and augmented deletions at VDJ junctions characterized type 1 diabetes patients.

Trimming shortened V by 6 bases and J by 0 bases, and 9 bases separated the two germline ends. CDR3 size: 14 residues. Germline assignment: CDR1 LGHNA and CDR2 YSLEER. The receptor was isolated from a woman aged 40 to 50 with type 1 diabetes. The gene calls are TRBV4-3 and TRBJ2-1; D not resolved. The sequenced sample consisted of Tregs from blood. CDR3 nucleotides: TGCGCCAGCAGTCGTCTAACCTCCTACAATGAGCAGTTCTTC. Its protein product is CASSRLTSYNEQFF.